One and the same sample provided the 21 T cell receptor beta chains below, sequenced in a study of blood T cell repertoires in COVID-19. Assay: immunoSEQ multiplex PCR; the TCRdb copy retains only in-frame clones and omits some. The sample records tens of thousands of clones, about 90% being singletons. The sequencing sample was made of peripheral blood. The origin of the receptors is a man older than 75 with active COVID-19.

The CDR3 is CASRRGRMNTGELFF. CDR3 in DNA: TGTGCCAGCCGTAGGGGGCGGATGAACACCGGGGAGCTGTTTTTT. This chain uses TRBV7-2 with TRBJ2-2, with 7 bases lining up with TRBD1. After removal of 8 bases from V and 1 base from J, the junction contained 7 bases not matched to a gene. The CDR3 spans 15 residues. Germline V gene lookup returns CDR1 SGHTA and CDR2 FQGNSA.

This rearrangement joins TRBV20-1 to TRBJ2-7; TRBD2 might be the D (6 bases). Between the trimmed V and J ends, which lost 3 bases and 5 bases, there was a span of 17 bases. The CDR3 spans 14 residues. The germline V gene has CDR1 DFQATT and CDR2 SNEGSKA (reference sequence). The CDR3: CSASGGKGWDEQYF. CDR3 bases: TGCAGTGCTAGTGGCGGGAAAGGATGGGACGAGCAGTACTTC.

CDR3 residues: CASSNTGGSGNTIYF. In DNA, the CDR3 is TGTGCCAGCAGCAATACAGGGGGCTCTGGAAACACCATATATTTT. The chain carries TRBV9 and TRBJ1-3; 8 nucleotides align to TRBD1. With V trimmed by 4 bases and J by 0 bases, 3 bases remained unmatched. This CDR3 region has 15 residues. CDR1 is SGDLS, CDR2 YYNGEE, per germline.

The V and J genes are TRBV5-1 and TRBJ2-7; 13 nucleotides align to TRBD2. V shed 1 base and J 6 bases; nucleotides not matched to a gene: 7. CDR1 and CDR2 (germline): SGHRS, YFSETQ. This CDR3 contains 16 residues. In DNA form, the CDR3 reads TGCGCCAGCAGCTTGTGGGGACTAGCGGGACAACGCGAGCAGTACTTC. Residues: CASSLWGLAGQREQYF.

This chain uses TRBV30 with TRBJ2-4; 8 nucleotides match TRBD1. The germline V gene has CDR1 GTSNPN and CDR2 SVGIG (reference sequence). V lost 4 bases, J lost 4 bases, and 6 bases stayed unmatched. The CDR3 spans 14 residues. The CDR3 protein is CAWTSTGDKNIQYF. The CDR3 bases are TGTGCCTGGACTTCGACAGGGGATAAAAACATTCAGTACTTC.

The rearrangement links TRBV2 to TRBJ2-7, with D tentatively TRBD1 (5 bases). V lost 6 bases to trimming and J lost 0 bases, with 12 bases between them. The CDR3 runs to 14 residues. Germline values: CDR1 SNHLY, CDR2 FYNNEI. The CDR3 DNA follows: TGTGCCAGCAGAACAGGCGACAGCTCCTACGAGCAGTACTTC. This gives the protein CASRTGDSSYEQYF.

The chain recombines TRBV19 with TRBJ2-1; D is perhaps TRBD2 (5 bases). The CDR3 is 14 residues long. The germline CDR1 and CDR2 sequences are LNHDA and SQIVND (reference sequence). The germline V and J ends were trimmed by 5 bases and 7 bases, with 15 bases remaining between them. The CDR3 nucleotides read TGTGCCAGTAGTGATCAGGCCTCGGGGAATGAGCAGTTCTTC. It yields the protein CASSDQASGNEQFF.

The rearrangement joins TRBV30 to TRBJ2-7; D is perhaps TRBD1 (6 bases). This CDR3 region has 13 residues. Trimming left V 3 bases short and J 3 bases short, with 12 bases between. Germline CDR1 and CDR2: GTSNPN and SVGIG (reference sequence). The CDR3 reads CAWSQDSFYEQYF. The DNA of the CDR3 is TGTGCCTGGAGCCAGGACAGTTTCTACGAGCAGTACTTC. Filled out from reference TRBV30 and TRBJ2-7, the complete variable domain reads SQTIHQWPATLVQPVGSPLSLECTVEGTSNPNLYWYRQAAGRGLQLLFYSVGIGQISSEVPQNLSASRPQDRQFILSSKKLLLSDSGFYLCAWSQDSFYEQYFGPGTRLTVT.

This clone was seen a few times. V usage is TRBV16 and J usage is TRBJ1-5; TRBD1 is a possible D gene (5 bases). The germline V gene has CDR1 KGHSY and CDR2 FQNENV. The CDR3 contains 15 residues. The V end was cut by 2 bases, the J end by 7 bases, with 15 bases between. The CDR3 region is CASSQGAIVRQPQHF. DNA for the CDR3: TGTGCCAGCAGCCAAGGGGCGATCGTTCGCCAGCCCCAGCATTTT. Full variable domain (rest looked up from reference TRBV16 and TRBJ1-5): GEEVAQTPKHLVRGEGQKAKLYCAPIKGHSYVFWYQQVLKNEFKFLISFQNENVFDETGMPKERFSAKCLPNSPCSLEIQATKLEDSAVYFCASSQGAIVRQPQHFGDGTRLSIL.

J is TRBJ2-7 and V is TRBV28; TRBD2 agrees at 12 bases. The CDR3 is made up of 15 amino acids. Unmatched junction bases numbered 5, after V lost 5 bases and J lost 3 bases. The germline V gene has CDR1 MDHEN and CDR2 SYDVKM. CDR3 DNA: TGTGCCAGCAGTGGGAGGACTAGCGGGAACTACGAGCAGTACTTC. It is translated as CASSGRTSGNYEQYF.

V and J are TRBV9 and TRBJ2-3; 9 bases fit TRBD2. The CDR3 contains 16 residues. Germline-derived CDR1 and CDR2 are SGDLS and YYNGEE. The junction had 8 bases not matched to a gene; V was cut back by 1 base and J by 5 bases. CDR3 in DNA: TGTGCCAGCAGCGTAACCCCGCGGGAGGGGGGAGATACGCAGTATTTT. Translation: CASSVTPREGGDTQYF.

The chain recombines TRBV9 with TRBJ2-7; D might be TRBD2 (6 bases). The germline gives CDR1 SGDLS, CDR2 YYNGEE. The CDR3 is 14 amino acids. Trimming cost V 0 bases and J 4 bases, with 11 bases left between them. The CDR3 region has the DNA TGTGCCAGCAGCGTAGGAGGGGCGGGGTACGAGCAGTACTTC. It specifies CASSVGGAGYEQYF.

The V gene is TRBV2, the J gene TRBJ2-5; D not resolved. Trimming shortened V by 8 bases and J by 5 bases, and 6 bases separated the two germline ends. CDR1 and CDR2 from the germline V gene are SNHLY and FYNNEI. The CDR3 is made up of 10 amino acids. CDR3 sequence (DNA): TGTGCCAGCTGCGTGGAGACCCAGTACTTC. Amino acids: CASCVETQYF.

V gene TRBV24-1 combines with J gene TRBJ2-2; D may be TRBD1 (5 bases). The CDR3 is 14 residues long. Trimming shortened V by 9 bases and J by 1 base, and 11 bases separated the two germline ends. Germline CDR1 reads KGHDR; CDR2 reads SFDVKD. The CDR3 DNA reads TGTGCCACCCAGGGAACAAAGAACACCGGGGAGCTGTTTTTT. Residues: CATQGTKNTGELFF.

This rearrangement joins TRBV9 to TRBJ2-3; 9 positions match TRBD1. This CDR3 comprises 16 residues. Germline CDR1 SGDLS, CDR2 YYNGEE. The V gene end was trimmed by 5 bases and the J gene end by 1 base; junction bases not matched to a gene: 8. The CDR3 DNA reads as TGTGCCAGCAGATTGGGACAGGGCGGGGGCACAGATACGCAGTATTTT. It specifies CASRLGQGGGTDTQYF.

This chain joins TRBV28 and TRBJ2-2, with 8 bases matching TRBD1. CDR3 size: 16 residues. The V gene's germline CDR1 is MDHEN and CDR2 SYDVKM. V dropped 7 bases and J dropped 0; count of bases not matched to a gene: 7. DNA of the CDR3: TGTGCCAGCATTGGGACAGGAACAGCGAACACCGGGGAGCTGTTTTTT. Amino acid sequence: CASIGTGTANTGELFF.

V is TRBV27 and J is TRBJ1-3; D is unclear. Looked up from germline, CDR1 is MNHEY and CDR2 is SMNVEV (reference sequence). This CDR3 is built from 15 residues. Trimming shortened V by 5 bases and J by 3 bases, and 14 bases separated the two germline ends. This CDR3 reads CASSPVPVYGNTIYF. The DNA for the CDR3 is TGTGCCAGCAGTCCTGTCCCAGTGTATGGAAACACCATATATTTT.

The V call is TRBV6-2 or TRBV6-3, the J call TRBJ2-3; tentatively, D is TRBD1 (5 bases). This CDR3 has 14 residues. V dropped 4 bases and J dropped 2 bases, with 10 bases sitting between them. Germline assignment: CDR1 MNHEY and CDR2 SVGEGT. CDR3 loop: CASSSQAPTDTQYF. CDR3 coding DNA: TGTGCCAGCAGTTCACAGGCGCCCACAGATACGCAGTATTTT.

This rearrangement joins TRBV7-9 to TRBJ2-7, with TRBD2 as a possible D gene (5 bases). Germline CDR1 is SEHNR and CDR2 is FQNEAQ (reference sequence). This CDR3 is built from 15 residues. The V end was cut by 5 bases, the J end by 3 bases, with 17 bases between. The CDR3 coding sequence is TGTGCCAGCAGCCCGGATTCGGGCGGGTACTACGAGCAGTACTTC. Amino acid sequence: CASSPDSGGYYEQYF.

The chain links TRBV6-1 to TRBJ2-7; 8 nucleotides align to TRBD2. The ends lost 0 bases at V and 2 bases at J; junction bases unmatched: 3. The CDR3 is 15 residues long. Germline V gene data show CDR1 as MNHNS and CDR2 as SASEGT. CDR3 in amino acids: CASSEAPTSAYEQYF. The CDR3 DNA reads TGTGCCAGCAGTGAAGCCCCGACTAGCGCCTACGAGCAGTACTTC.

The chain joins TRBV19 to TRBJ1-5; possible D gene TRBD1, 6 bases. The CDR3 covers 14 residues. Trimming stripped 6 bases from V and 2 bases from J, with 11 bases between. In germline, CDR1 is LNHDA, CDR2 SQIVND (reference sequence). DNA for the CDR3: TGTGCCAGTAGGAAAAGACAGGGCAATCAGCCCCAGCATTTT. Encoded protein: CASRKRQGNQPQHF. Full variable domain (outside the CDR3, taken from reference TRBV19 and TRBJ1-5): DGGITQSPKYLFRKEGQNVTLSCEQNLNHDAMYWYRQDPGQGLRLIYYSQIVNDFQKGDIAEGYSVSREKKESFPLTVTSAQKNPTAFYLCASRKRQGNQPQHFGDGTRLSIL.